This T cell receptor (beta chain) comes out of a study of OX40 agonist ivuxolimab in advanced cancers. Study as a whole: Ivuxolimab, which is an agonistic anti-OX40 (CD134) antibody, was administered to the patients. Points from the study as a whole: Among the least clonally expanded were partial responders at 0.1-3.0 mg/kg.

Collection of blood occurred at baseline, at cycle 4 day 1, and at cycle 7 day 1. Worth noting for this clone: Antigen unknown.

The V and J ends lost 1 base and 1 base respectively, with 13 bases between them. CDR1 and CDR2 from the germline V gene are SGDLS and YYNGEE. This CDR3 has 16 residues. This table comes from immunoSEQ multiplex PCR, and its TCRdb copy is limited to in-frame clones, with some not included. The sample lists approximately 59,000 clones, about nine tenths occurring once. The specimen comprised CD4+ or CD8+ T cells sorted from blood, sampled in a trial of the OX40 agonist ivuxolimab. The chain combines TRBV9 with TRBJ2-3; D may be TRBD2 (6 bases). The receptor comes from an adult with an advanced solid tumor such as melanoma, head and neck, liver or kidney cancer. CDR3 sequence: CASSVLGGGGTDTQYF. DNA for the CDR3: TGTGCCAGCAGCGTATTAGGAGGAGGGGGCACAGATACGCAGTATTTT.